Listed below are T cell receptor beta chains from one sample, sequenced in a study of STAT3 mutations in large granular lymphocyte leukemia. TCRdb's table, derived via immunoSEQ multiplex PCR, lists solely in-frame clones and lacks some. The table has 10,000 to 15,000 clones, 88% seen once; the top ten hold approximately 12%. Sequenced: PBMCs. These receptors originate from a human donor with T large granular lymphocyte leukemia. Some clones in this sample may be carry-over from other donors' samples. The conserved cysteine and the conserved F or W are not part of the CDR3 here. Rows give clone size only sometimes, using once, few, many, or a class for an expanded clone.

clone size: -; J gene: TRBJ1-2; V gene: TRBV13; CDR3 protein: ASSFETHGYT
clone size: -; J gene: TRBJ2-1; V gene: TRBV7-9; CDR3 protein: ASSLTDQGVLYNEQF
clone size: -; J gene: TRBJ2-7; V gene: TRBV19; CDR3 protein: ASSIVGEAAYEQY
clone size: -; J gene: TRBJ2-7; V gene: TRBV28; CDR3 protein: ASSLDSGSTNEQY
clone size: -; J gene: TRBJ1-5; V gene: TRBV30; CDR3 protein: AWNKASNQPQH
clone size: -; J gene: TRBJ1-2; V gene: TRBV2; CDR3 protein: ASTRTGPWDGYT
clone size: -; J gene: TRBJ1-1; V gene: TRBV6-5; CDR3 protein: ASSYSSGTVNTEAF
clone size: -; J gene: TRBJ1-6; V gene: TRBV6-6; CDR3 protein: ASSRVLTLH
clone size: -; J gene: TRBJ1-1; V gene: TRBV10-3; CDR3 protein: ATDPGVGDTEAF
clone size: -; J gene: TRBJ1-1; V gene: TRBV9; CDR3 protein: ASSALASYTEAF
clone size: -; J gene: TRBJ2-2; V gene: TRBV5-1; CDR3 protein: ASSLQGQGGELF
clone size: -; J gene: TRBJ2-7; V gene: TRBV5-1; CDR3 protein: ASSRTGEYEQY
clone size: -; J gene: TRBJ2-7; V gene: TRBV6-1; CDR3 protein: ASSDPSGSYEQY
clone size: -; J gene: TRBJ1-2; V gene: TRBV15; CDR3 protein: ATSSQGGAGGLQVLNYGYT
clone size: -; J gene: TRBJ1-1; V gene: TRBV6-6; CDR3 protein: ASSPYPLQGNTEAF
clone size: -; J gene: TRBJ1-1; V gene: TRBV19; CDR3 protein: ASLKSAGAAEAF
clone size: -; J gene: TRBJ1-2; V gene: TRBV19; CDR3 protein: ASSYDRGGDGYT
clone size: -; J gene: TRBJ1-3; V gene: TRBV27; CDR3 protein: ASSLTGHRNTIY
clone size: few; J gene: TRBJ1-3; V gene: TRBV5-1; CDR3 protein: ASSGQGTSGNTIY
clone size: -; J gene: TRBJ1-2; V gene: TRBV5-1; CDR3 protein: ASSSRVSYGYT
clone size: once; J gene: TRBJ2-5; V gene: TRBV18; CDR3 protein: ASSPNRQETQY
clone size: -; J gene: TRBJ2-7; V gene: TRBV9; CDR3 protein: ASSPRGTYEQY
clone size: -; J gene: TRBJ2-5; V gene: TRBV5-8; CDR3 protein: ASSKRLATYQETQY
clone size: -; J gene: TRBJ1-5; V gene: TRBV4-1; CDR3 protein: ASSQDTISQDYSNQPQH
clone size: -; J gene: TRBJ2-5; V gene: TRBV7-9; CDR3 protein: ASSLNFGETQY
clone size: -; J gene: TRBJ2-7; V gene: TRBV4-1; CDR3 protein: ASSQDSGIWPHYEQY
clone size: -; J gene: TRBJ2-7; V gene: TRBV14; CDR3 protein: ASSQGRYEQY
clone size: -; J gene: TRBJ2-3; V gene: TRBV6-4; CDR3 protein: ASSDSHRPTDTQY
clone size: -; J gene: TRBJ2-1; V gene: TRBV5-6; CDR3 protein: ASSLRGTSGRNEQF
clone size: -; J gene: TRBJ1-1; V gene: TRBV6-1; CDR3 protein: ASTLDRGMNTEAF
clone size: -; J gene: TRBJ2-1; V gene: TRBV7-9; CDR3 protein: ASSSGGSGSSYNEQF
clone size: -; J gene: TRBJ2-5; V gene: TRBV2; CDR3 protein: ASSAGTEKETQY
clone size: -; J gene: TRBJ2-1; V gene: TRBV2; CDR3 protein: ASSEMAGGLDEQF
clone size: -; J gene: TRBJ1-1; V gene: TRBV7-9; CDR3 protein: ASSSRQGMNTEAF
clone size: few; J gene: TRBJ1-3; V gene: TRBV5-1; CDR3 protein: ASSLELAGNTIY
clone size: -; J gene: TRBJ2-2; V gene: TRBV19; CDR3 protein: ASSMGEGWNTGELF
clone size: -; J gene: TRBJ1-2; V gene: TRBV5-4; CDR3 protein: ASSLVLDRVAGYT
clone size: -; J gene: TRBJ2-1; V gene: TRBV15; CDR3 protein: ATSRGGVGEQF
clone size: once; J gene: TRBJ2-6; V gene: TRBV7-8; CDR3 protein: ASSLTSVNRGRGGANVLT
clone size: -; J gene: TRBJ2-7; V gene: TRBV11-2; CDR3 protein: ASSLATVSYEQY
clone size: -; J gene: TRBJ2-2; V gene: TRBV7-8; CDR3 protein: ASSLLEGGTGELF